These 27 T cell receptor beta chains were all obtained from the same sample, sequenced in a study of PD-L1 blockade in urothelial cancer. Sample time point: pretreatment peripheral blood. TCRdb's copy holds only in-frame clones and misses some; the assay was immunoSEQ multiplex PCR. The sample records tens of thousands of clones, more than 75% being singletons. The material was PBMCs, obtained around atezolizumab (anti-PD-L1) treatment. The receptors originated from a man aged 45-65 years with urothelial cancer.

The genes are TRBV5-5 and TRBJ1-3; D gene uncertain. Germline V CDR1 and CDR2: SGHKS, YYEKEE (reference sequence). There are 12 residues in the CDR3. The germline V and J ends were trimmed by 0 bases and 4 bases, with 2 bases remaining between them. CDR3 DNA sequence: TGTGCCAGCAGCTTGGTAGGAAACACCATATATTTT. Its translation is CASSLVGNTIYF.

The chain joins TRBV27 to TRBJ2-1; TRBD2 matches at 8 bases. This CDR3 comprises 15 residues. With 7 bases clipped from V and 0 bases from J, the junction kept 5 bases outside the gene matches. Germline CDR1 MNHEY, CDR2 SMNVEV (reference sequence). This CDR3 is CASTLRGDSYNEQFF. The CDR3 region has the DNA TGTGCCAGCACTCTGCGGGGGGACTCCTACAATGAGCAGTTCTTC.

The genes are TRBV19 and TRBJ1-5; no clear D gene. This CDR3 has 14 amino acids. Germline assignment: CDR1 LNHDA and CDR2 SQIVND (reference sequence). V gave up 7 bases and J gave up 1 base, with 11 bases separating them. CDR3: CASTPGSSNQPQHF. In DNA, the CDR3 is TGTGCCAGTACCCCGGGGTCGAGCAATCAGCCCCAGCATTTT.

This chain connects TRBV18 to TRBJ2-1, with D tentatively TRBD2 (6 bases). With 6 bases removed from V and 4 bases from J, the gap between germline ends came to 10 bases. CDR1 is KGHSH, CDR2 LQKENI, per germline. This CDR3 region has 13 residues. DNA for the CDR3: TGTGCCAGCTCCCCGGGACTGTACAATGAGCAGTTCTTC. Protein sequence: CASSPGLYNEQFF.

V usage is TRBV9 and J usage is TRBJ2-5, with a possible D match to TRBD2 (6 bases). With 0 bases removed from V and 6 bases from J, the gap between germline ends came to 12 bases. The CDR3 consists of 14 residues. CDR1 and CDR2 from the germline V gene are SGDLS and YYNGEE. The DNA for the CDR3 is TGTGCCAGCAGCGTAGGCGGTGGGGGGAAGACCCAGTACTTC. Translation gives CASSVGGGGKTQYF. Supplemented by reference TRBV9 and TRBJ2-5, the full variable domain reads DSGVTQTPKHLITATGQRVTLRCSPRSGDLSVYWYQQSLDQGLQFLIQYYNGEERAKGNILERFSAQQFPDLHSELNLSSLELGDSALYFCASSVGGGGKTQYFGPGTRLLVL.

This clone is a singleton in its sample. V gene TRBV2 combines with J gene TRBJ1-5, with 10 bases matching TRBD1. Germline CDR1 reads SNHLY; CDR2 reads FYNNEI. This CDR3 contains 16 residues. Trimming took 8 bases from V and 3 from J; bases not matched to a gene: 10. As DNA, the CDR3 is TGTGCCAGCCGTCCCGGGACAGGGGCACTCAATCAGCCCCAGCATTTT. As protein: CASRPGTGALNQPQHF.

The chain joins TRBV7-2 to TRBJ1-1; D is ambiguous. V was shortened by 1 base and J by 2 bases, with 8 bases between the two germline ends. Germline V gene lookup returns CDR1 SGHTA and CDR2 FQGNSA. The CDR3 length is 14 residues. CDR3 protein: CASSLVAGNTEAFF. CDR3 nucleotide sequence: TGTGCCAGCAGCTTAGTCGCGGGAAACACTGAAGCTTTCTTT.

This CDR3 is CASSIGRDLAYEQYF. The CDR3 DNA follows: TGTGCCAGTAGTATAGGCCGGGATCTAGCCTACGAGCAGTACTTC. This chain links TRBV19 with TRBJ2-7; D might be TRBD2 (5 bases). Trimming removed 1 base from V and 2 bases from J, with 12 bases in between. In germline, CDR1 is LNHDA, CDR2 SQIVND (reference sequence). This CDR3 region has 15 residues.

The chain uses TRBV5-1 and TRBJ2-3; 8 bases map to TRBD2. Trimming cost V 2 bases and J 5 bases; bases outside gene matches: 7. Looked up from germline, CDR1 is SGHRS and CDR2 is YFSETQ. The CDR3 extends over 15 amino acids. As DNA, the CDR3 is TGCGCCAGCAGCTTTGGGCGGGGGGTAGGAGATACGCAGTATTTT. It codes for CASSFGRGVGDTQYF. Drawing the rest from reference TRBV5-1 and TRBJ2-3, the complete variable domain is KAGVTQTPRYLIKTRGQQVTLSCSPISGHRSVSWYQQTPGQGLQFLFEYFSETQRNKGNFPGRFSGRQFSNSRSEMNVSTLELGDSALYLCASSFGRGVGDTQYFGPGTRLTVL.

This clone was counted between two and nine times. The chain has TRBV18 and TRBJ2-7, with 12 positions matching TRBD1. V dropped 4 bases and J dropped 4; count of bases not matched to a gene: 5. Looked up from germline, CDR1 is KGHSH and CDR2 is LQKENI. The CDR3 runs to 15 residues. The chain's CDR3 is CASSLPGQGAYEQYF. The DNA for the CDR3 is TGTGCCAGCTCACTGCCGGGACAGGGGGCTTACGAGCAGTACTTC.

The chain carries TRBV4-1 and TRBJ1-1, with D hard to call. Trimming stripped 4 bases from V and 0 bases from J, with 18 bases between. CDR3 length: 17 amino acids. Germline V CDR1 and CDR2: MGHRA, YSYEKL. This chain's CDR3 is CASSPPPGSSLNTEAFF. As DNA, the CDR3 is TGCGCCAGCAGCCCGCCGCCGGGGTCTAGCTTGAACACTGAAGCTTTCTTT.

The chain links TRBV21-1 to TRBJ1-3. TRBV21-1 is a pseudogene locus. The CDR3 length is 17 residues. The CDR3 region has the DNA TGTGCCAGCAGCCAAACGGGAACGGTGAGCTCTGGAAACACCATATATTTT. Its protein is CASSQTGTVSSGNTIYF.

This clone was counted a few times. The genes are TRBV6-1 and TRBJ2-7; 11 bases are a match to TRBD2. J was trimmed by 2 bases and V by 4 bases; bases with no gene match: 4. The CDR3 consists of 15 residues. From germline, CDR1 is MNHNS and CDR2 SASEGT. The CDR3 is CASSGTSGPPYEQYF. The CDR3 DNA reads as TGTGCCAGCAGTGGGACTAGCGGGCCCCCCTACGAGCAGTACTTC.

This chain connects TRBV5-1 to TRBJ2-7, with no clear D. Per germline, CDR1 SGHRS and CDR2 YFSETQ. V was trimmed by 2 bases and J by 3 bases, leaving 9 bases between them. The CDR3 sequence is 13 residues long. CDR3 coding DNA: TGCGCCAGCAGCTTTTACTCTAACTACGAGCAGTACTTC. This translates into CASSFYSNYEQYF.

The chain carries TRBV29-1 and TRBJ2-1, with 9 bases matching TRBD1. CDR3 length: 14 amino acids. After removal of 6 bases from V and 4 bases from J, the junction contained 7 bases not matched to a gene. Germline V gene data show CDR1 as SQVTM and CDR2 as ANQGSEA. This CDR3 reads CSVDRGTTYNEQFF. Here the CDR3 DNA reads TGCAGCGTCGACAGGGGGACCACTTACAATGAGCAGTTCTTC.

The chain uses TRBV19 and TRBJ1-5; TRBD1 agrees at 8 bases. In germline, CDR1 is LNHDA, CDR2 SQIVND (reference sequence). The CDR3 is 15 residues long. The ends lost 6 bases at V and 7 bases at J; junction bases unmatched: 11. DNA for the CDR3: TGTGCCAGTAGCTTCACCGGGACAGGTTTACAGCCCCAGCATTTT. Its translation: CASSFTGTGLQPQHF.

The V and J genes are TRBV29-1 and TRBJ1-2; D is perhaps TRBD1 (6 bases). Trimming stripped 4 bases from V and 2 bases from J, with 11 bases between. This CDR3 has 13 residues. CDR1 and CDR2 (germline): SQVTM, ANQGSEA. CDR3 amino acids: CSVAQGINYGYTF. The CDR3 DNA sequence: TGCAGCGTTGCACAGGGCATCAACTATGGCTACACCTTC.

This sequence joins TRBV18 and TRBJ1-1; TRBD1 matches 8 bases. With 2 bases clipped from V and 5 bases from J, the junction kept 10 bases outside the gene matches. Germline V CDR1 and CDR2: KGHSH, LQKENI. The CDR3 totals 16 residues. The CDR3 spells CASSPTGPGGRTEAFF. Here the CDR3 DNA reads TGTGCCAGCTCACCAACGGGCCCAGGGGGCAGAACTGAAGCTTTCTTT. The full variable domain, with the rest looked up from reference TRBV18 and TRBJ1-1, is NAGVMQNPRHLVRRRGQEARLRCSPMKGHSHVYWYRQLPEEGLKFMVYLQKENIIDESGMPKERFSAEFPKEGPSILRIQQVVRGDSAAYFCASSPTGPGGRTEAFFGQGTRLTVV.

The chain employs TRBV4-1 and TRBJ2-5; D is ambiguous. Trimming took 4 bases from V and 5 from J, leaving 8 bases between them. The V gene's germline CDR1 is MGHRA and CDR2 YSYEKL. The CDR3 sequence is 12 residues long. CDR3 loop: CASSPERETQYF. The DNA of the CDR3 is TGCGCCAGCAGCCCAGAACGGGAGACCCAGTACTTC.

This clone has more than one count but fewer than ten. Written as DNA, the CDR3 is TGTGCCAGCAGCTCGACAGGGGGCGCGGGGAATTCACCCCTCCACTTT. Residues: CASSSTGGAGNSPLHF. The chain joins TRBV5-6 to TRBJ1-6; 10 nucleotides match TRBD1. CDR1 SGHDT and CDR2 YYEEEE come from the germline V gene. With 3 bases clipped from V and 7 bases from J, the junction kept 7 bases outside the gene matches. CDR3 size: 16 residues.

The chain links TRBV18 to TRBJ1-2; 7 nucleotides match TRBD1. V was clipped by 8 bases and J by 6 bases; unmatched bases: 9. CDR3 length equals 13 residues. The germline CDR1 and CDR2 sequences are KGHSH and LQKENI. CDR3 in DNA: TGTGCCAGCAAACCGACAGGGTTTGATGGCTACACCTTC. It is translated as CASKPTGFDGYTF. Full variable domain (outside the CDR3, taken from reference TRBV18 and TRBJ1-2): NAGVMQNPRHLVRRRGQEARLRCSPMKGHSHVYWYRQLPEEGLKFMVYLQKENIIDESGMPKERFSAEFPKEGPSILRIQQVVRGDSAAYFCASKPTGFDGYTFGSGTRLTVV.

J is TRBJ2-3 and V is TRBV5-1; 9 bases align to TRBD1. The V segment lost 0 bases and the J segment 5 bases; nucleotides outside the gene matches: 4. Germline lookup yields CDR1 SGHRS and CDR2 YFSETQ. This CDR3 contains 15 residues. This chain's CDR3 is CASSLGRQGVDTQYF. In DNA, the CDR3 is TGCGCCAGCAGCTTGGGTAGACAGGGGGTAGATACGCAGTATTTT.

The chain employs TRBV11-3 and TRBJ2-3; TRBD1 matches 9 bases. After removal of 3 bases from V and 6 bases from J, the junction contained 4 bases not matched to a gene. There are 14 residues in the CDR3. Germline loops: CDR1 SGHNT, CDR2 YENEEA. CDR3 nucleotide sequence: TGTGCCAGCAGCTTGGGACAGGGATCCGATACGCAGTATTTT. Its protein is CASSLGQGSDTQYF.

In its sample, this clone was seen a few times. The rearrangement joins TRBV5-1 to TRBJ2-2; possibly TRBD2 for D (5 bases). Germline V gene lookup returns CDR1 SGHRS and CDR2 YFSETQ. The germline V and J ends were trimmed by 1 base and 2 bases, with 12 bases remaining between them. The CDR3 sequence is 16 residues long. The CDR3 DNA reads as TGCGCCAGCAGCTTGACCGCCCGGGGAAACACCGGGGAGCTGTTTTTT. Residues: CASSLTARGNTGELFF.

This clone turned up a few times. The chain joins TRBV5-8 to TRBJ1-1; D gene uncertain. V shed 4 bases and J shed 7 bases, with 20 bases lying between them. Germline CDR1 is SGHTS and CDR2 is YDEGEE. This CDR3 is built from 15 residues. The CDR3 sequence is CASSVDSRESFEAFF. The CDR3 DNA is TGTGCCAGCAGCGTGGATTCAAGAGAATCATTTGAAGCTTTCTTT.

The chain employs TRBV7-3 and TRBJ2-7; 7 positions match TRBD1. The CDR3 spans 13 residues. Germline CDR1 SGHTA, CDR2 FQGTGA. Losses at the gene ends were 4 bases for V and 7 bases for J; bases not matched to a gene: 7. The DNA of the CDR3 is TGTGCCAGCAGCTCGGACAGGTCTGGGGAGCAGTACTTC. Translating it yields CASSSDRSGEQYF.

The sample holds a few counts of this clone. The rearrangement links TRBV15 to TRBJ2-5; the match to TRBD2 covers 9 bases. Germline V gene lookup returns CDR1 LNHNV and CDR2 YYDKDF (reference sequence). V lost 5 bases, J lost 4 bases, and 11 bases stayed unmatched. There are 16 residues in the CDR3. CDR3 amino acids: CATSEFTSGLLETQYF. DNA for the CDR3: TGTGCCACCAGCGAATTTACTAGCGGGCTTTTAGAGACCCAGTACTTC.